The rows below give T cell receptor beta chains drawn from one sample of a study of blood T cell repertoires in COVID-19. Only in-frame clones appear in the TCRdb table, and some are missing; sequencing was by immunoSEQ multiplex PCR. The sample yields roughly 200,000 clones, just under 90% seen once. The source material was peripheral blood. These receptors were taken from a woman aged 18 to 35 who had recovered from COVID-19. CDR3s include the opening cysteine and the closing phenylalanine or tryptophan. The D gene is left open where the match is weak. Some rows mark clone size as missing; the rest say once, few, many or name a class of expanded clone.

>-|TRBD2|TRBJ2-2|16|TRBV18
CASSLLAGEATGELFF
TGTGCCAGCTCACTTTTAGCGGGAGAAGCCACCGGGGAGCTGTTTTTT
>-|-|TRBJ2-5|14|TRBV7-9
CASSLEVGWETQYF
TGTGCCAGCAGCTTAGAAGTCGGGTGGGAGACCCAGTACTTC
>-|-|TRBJ2-7|16|TRBV7-2
CASSLIPLLSAYEQYF
TGTGCCAGCAGCTTAATCCCTCTCCTTTCTGCCTACGAGCAGTACTTC
>-|-|TRBJ2-7|13|TRBV5-6
CASSSGGYGEQYF
TGTGCCAGCAGCTCGGGGGGCTACGGCGAGCAGTACTTC
>-|-|TRBJ1-3|14|TRBV11-3
CASSLDGSGNTIYF
TGTGCCAGCAGCTTAGACGGCTCTGGAAACACCATATATTTT
>-|TRBD1|TRBJ1-1|18|TRBV5-1
CASRSTGTGGATGTEAFF
TGCGCCAGCAGGTCGACCGGGACAGGGGGCGCTACCGGCACTGAAGCTTTCTTT
>-|-|TRBJ1-2|14|TRBV19
CASARGQLNYGYTF
TGTGCCAGTGCCCGCGGACAGCTTAACTATGGCTACACCTTC
>-|TRBD1|TRBJ1-2|15|TRBV27
CASSSLGTGFYGYTF
TGTGCCAGCAGTTCCCTAGGGACAGGGTTCTATGGCTACACCTTC
>-|TRBD2|TRBJ2-5|16|TRBV2
CASTLTWTSGQETQYF
TGTGCCAGCACCCTGACCTGGACTAGCGGTCAAGAGACCCAGTACTTC
>-|-|TRBJ2-4|15|TRBV6-6
CASTYEQAPKNIQYF
TGTGCCAGCACCTACGAACAGGCCCCAAAAAACATTCAGTACTTC
>-|-|TRBJ1-1|14|TRBV3-1/TRBV3-2
CASSQGQENTEAFF
TGTGCCAGCAGCCAAGGACAGGAGAACACTGAAGCTTTCTTT
>-|-|TRBJ2-5|13|TRBV7-2
CASSLDRGETQYF
TGTGCCAGCAGCTTAGATAGGGGAGAGACCCAGTACTTC
>-|TRBD1|TRBJ1-4|15|TRBV4-3
CASSPLGQGDEKLFF
TGCGCCAGCAGCCCCCTCGGGCAGGGGGATGAAAAACTGTTTTTT
>-|-|TRBJ1-1|17|TRBV28
CASSSRRAGSRNTEAFF
TGTGCCAGCAGTTCCCGCCGGGCAGGGTCTCGGAACACTGAAGCTTTCTTT
>-|-|TRBJ1-2|14|TRBV4-3
CASSQVGTDYGYTF
TGCGCCAGCAGCCAAGTTGGAACAGACTATGGCTACACCTTC
>-|TRBD2|TRBJ2-1|14|TRBV7-3
CASSSQGLSNEQFF
TGTGCCAGCAGCAGCCAGGGACTAAGCAATGAGCAGTTCTTC
>-|-|TRBJ1-2|14|TRBV18
CASSPPTNNYGYTF
TGTGCCAGCTCACCACCGACAAATAACTATGGCTACACCTTC
>-|-|TRBJ1-2|14|TRBV7-2
CASSLGFQYYGYTF
TGTGCCAGCAGCTTAGGGTTCCAGTACTATGGCTACACCTTC
>-|TRBD2|TRBJ2-3|16|TRBV18
CASSPYTSGSGDTQYF
TGTGCCAGCTCACCATATACTAGCGGCTCAGGAGATACGCAGTATTTT
>-|TRBD1|TRBJ2-1|13|TRBV27
CASSLEGANEQFF
TGTGCCAGCAGTCTCGAGGGGGCTAATGAGCAGTTCTTC
>-|-|TRBJ2-6|15|TRBV7-9
CASPKESSGANVLTF
TGTGCCAGCCCTAAGGAGAGCTCTGGGGCCAACGTCCTGACTTTC
>-|-|TRBJ2-3|14|TRBV7-9
CASSLAEITDTQYF
TGTGCCAGCAGCTTAGCGGAGATTACAGATACGCAGTATTTT
>-|TRBD2|TRBJ2-5|16|TRBV4-1
CASSQALGGGQETQYF
TGCGCCAGCAGCCAAGCCCTCGGGGGGGGGCAAGAGACCCAGTACTTC
>-|-|TRBJ1-1|13|TRBV12-3/TRBV12-4
CASSRQDYTEAFF
TGTGCCAGCAGCAGACAGGATTACACTGAAGCTTTCTTT
>-|-|TRBJ2-7|14|TRBV13
CASSGRDSSYEQYF
TGTGCCAGCAGCGGGCGGGACAGCTCCTACGAGCAGTACTTC
>-|TRBD1|TRBJ1-6|17|TRBV7-8
CASSPRTGRVLNSPLHF
TGTGCCAGCAGCCCTAGGACAGGAAGGGTCCTTAATTCACCCCTCCACTTT
>-|TRBD1|TRBJ1-1|14|TRBV7-3
CASSFPDREAEAFF
TGTGCCAGCAGCTTCCCGGACAGGGAGGCTGAAGCTTTCTTT
>-|-|TRBJ1-2|14|TRBV11-2
CASSGRGYDYGYTF
TGTGCCAGCAGCGGCAGGGGCTATGACTATGGCTACACCTTC
>-|TRBD1|TRBJ2-1|15|TRBV7-3
CASSSQGTTYNEQFF
TGTGCCAGCAGCTCACAGGGGACAACATACAATGAGCAGTTCTTC
>-|TRBD2|TRBJ2-1|15|TRBV6-2/TRBV6-3
CASSYLSGRANEQFF
TGTGCCAGCAGTTACCTCAGCGGGAGGGCCAATGAGCAGTTCTTC
>few|TRBD1|TRBJ1-1|15|TRBV18
CASSPKDRADTEAFF
TGTGCCAGCTCACCAAAAGACAGGGCGGACACTGAAGCTTTCTTT
>-|TRBD2|TRBJ2-7|12|TRBV12-3/TRBV12-4
CASKRGGREQYF
TGTGCCAGCAAGCGGGGGGGTCGCGAGCAGTACTTC
>-|TRBD2|TRBJ2-1|21|TRBV7-2
CASSLALVGTSGVPSYNEQFF
TGTGCCAGCAGCTTAGCGCTCGTGGGCACTAGCGGGGTCCCCTCCTACAATGAGCAGTTCTTC
>-|TRBD2|TRBJ2-1|15|TRBV9
CASSGGLADYNEQFF
TGTGCCAGCAGCGGGGGACTAGCGGATTACAATGAGCAGTTCTTC
>-|-|TRBJ2-1|15|TRBV5-1
CASSPHRGLYNEQFF
TGCGCCAGCAGCCCACACAGGGGACTCTACAATGAGCAGTTCTTC
>-|TRBD2|TRBJ2-5|11|TRBV20-1
CSASGGETQYF
TGCAGTGCTAGCGGGGGGGAGACCCAGTACTTC
>once|-|TRBJ2-3|15|TRBV7-2
CASSLVFTSTDTQYF
TGTGCCAGCAGCTTAGTTTTTACTAGCACAGATACGCAGTATTTT
>-|TRBD1|TRBJ1-5|17|TRBV5-6
CASSQSTGRGSNQPQHF
TGTGCCAGCAGCCAATCGACAGGGAGAGGGAGCAATCAGCCCCAGCATTTT
>-|-|TRBJ2-1|18|TRBV21-1
CAIPKPGLAGVPANEQFF
TGTGCCATACCTAAGCCAGGACTAGCGGGAGTTCCAGCCAATGAGCAGTTCTTC
>-|-|TRBJ1-2|14|TRBV19
CASSATGYNSGYTF
TGTGCCAGTAGTGCTACAGGTTACAACTCTGGCTACACCTTC
>-|TRBD2|TRBJ2-4|15|TRBV3-1/TRBV3-2
CASSQAGRKENIQYF
TGTGCCAGCAGCCAGGCCGGGAGGAAGGAAAACATTCAGTACTTC
>-|-|TRBJ1-1|13|TRBV7-3
CASKGPKNTEAFF
TGTGCCAGCAAGGGGCCTAAGAACACTGAAGCTTTCTTT
>once|TRBD2|TRBJ2-3|17|TRBV9
CASSDTSGRPRTDTQYF
TGTGCCAGCAGCGATACTAGCGGGAGACCCCGCACAGATACGCAGTATTTT
>-|TRBD1|TRBJ1-1|17|TRBV5-1
CASSNRDRGNMNTEAFF
TGCGCCAGCAGCAACCGGGACAGGGGGAATATGAACACTGAAGCTTTCTTT
>-|TRBD2|TRBJ2-1|15|TRBV6-5
CASSFSGGRYNEQFF
TGTGCCAGCAGTTTTAGCGGGGGCCGTTACAATGAGCAGTTCTTC
>-|TRBD2|TRBJ2-3|18|TRBV14
CASSQPTVGLATTDTQYF
TGTGCCAGCAGCCAGCCTACGGTTGGACTAGCTACAACAGATACGCAGTATTTT
>-|TRBD1|TRBJ2-1|15|TRBV9
CASSPRTGKGNEQFF
TGTGCCAGCAGCCCCCGGACAGGGAAAGGTAATGAGCAGTTCTTC
>-|-|TRBJ2-3|13|TRBV6-5
CASSPIGTDTQYF
TGTGCCAGCAGTCCTATTGGCACAGATACGCAGTATTTT
>-|TRBD2|TRBJ2-1|18|TRBV19
CASSPTTLSGGLYNEQFF
TGTGCCAGTAGTCCGACGACCCTTTCGGGAGGCTTGTACAATGAGCAGTTCTTC
>-|TRBD1|TRBJ1-2|14|TRBV7-2
CASYTTTGVSGYTF
TGTGCCAGTTACACCACTACAGGGGTTAGTGGCTACACCTTC
>-|-|TRBJ2-1|16|TRBV9
CASSVASGNSYNEQFF
TGTGCCAGCAGCGTAGCGTCGGGGAACTCCTACAATGAGCAGTTCTTC
>-|-|TRBJ1-2|17|TRBV4-3
CASSQEWGGAAHYGYTF
TGCGCCAGCAGCCAAGAGTGGGGTGGGGCAGCTCACTATGGCTACACCTTC
>-|-|TRBJ1-5|16|TRBV2
CASSEGGDRLGQPQHF
TGTGCCAGCAGTGAAGGGGGTGACAGGTTGGGTCAGCCCCAGCATTTT
>-|TRBD1|TRBJ1-2|13|TRBV10-3
CAIRPGQGDGYTF
TGTGCCATCAGACCGGGACAGGGGGATGGCTACACCTTC
>-|-|TRBJ2-5|16|TRBV9
CASSPSPRDFQETQYF
TGTGCCAGCAGCCCCTCCCCCAGGGACTTCCAAGAGACCCAGTACTTC
>once|-|TRBJ1-5|15|TRBV6-2/TRBV6-3
CASSYSGGGNQPQHF
TGTGCCAGCAGTTACTCAGGGGGTGGCAATCAGCCCCAGCATTTT
>-|TRBD1|TRBJ2-3|20|TRBV29-1
CSVEGKPGQGAALGTDTQYF
TGCAGCGTTGAAGGGAAGCCGGGACAGGGGGCGGCTTTGGGCACAGATACGCAGTATTTT